These 9 T cell receptor beta chains were sequenced from one sample in a study of tumor-infiltrating lymphocytes in primary liver carcinoma. Synthesis of TCR beta cDNA was carried out from about 0.55 ug total RNA with a constant-region primer. TCR beta libraries came from three nested multiplex PCR rounds using slightly modified ARM-PCR. It was with TRBV1-TRBV30 forward primers and a C-beta reverse primer that the first two PCR rounds were run, at approximately 10 cycles each. MiXCR was run by TCRdb on the multiplex PCR reads, yielding one entry per CDR3 protein. The sample shows fewer than 400,000 distinct CDR3 sequences, roughly 60% of them seen only once. Extraction also yielded germline DNA, while blood RNA was obtained from unsorted whole blood. The sequencing input was peripheral blood. All receptors derive from a man between 40 and 49 years old with primary liver carcinoma and hepatitis B virus infection.

This clonotype was found once. Just one base apart from a much larger clone, this may be a read error. The CDR3 sequence is CSSGLRGEQYF. Here the CDR3 DNA reads TGCAGCTCAGGACTGCGTGGTGAGCAGTACTTC. V and J are TRBV29-1 and TRBJ2-7; a possible D gene is TRBD2 (5 bases). The CDR3 is made up of 11 amino acids. The V end was cut by 8 bases, the J end by 7 bases, with 15 bases between. CDR1 and CDR2 from the germline V gene are SQVTM and ANQGSEA.

This clonotype occurred many times. The rearrangement links TRBV29-1 to TRBJ2-1; the match to TRBD2 covers 7 bases. V shed 6 bases, J shed 12 bases, and the junction held 11 bases outside the gene matches. Germline lookup yields CDR1 SQVTM and CDR2 ANQGSEA. This CDR3 region has 12 residues. The CDR3 bases are TGCAGCGTATTAAGCGGGGTGGCAGGGCAGTTCTTC. Its translation is CSVLSGVAGQFF.

The CDR3 DNA sequence: TGTGCCTGCGGGGGACTAGCGGGAGACACCGGGGAGCTGTTTTTT. It is translated as CACGGLAGDTGELFF. J is TRBJ2-2 and V is TRBV6-1; 14 bases agree with TRBD2. This CDR3 has 15 residues. V dropped 11 bases and J dropped 3; count of bases not matched to a gene: 5. Germline-derived CDR1 and CDR2 are MNHNS and SASEGT.

The V and J genes are TRBV7-9 and TRBJ2-1, with TRBD2 matching over 8 bases. Germline trimming cut 5 bases from V and 7 bases from J; bases unmatched to any gene: 13. This CDR3 spans 16 amino acids. The V gene's germline CDR1 is SEHNR and CDR2 FQNEAQ (reference sequence). The CDR3 sequence is CASSEPGLVGVNEQFF. The CDR3 coding sequence is TGTGCCAGCAGCGAGCCGGGACTAGTGGGAGTTAATGAGCAGTTCTTC.

The chain couples TRBV6-2 or TRBV6-3 to TRBJ2-2; D is unresolved. The germline V and J ends were trimmed by 7 bases and 5 bases, with 23 bases remaining between them. The length of the CDR3 is 17 residues. The germline gives CDR1 MNHEY, CDR2 SVGEGT. CDR3 residues: CASTQVRAPPRTGELFF. The CDR3 coding sequence is TGTGCCAGCACTCAGGTCCGGGCCCCCCCGCGGACCGGGGAGCTGTTTTTT.

Remarks on this clonotype: This may arise from a read error, as a much more abundant clone is one base away. The V call is TRBV5-4, the J call TRBJ2-7, with D unresolved. The germline V gene encodes CDR1 SGHNT and CDR2 YYREEE (reference sequence). The CDR3 is made up of 13 amino acids. The CDR3 DNA reads TGTGCCAGCAGCCTCCCCTCCTCCCACGAGCAGTACTTC. Residues: CASSLPSSHEQYF.

The CDR3 bases are TGTGCCACAGGAGATAGCGGGAGTACTGAGACCCAGTACTTC. This codes for CATGDSGSTETQYF. V and J are TRBV24-1 and TRBJ2-5; 9 bases line up with TRBD2. With V trimmed by 10 bases and J by 5 bases, 10 bases remained unmatched. Germline CDR1 reads KGHDR; CDR2 reads SFDVKD. This CDR3 region has 14 residues.

This clonotype was counted many times. The chain employs TRBV6-1 and TRBJ2-7; no firm D call. From germline, CDR1 is MNHNS and CDR2 SASEGT. This CDR3 has 15 amino acids. V was pared by 2 bases and J by 0 bases, with 11 bases between. The CDR3 coding sequence is TGTGCCAGCAGTGAATTCGCATTGAGCTCCTACGAGCAGTACTTC. Translated, it gives CASSEFALSSYEQYF.

The gene calls are TRBV28 and TRBJ2-1; D is undetermined. Germline CDR1 and CDR2: MDHEN and SYDVKM. The CDR3 is 11 amino acids. The ends were cut back, 8 bases at V and 2 bases at J, with 4 bases in the middle. The CDR3 sequence is CASQAYNEQFF. The CDR3 DNA reads TGTGCCAGCCAGGCCTACAATGAGCAGTTCTTC.